This T cell receptor beta chain was documented in a study of blood T cells in healthy people across ages. The CDR3 length is 11 residues. Trimming took off 7 bases at V and 3 bases at J, with 7 bases between the two ends. Germline values: CDR1 SGHRS, CDR2 YFSETQ. The use of a sample-barcoded 5' primer and a J-beta primer mix characterized a second PCR of roughly 7 to 11 cycles. MiXCR, run by TCRdb on the 5' RACE reads, gives a single entry per CDR3 protein. The table has 650,000 to 800,000 distinct CDR3 sequences, roughly half seen once; the top ten hold approximately 12%. Sequences were obtained from blood. V gene TRBV5-1 combines with J gene TRBJ2-5; D not certain. This TCR was recovered from a woman older than 75 in good health. The CDR3 DNA sequence: TGCGCCAGCCACTCGGAAGAGACCCAGTACTTC. Translation gives CASHSEETQYF. Variable domain in full (rest from reference TRBV5-1 and TRBJ2-5): KAGVTQTPRYLIKTRGQQVTLSCSPISGHRSVSWYQQTPGQGLQFLFEYFSETQRNKGNFPGRFSGRQFSNSRSEMNVSTLELGDSALYLCASHSEETQYFGPGTRLLVL.